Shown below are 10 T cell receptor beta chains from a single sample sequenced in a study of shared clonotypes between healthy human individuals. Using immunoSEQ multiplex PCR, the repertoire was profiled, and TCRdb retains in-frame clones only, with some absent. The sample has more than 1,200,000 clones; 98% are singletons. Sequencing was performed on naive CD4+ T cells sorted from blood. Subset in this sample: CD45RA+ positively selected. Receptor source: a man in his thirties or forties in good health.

The CDR3: CASSRQGDQPQHF. Here the CDR3 DNA reads TGTGCCAGCAGCCGACAGGGGGATCAGCCCCAGCATTTT. This rearrangement joins TRBV7-6 to TRBJ1-5, with 9 bases lining up with TRBD1. The CDR3 consists of 13 residues. V shed 5 bases, J shed 5 bases, and the junction held 1 base outside the gene matches. Germline V CDR1 and CDR2: SGHVS, FNYEAQ. The full variable domain, its missing parts supplied by reference TRBV7-6 and TRBJ1-5, is GAGVSQSPRYKVTKRGQDVALRCDPISGHVSLYWYRQALGQGPEFLTYFNYEAQQDKSGLPNDRFSAERPEGSISTLTIQRTEQRDSAMYRCASSRQGDQPQHFGDGTRLSIL.

CDR3 sequence (DNA): TGTGCCAGCACCCCGGACAGTATGAATGGCTACACCTTC. This sequence encodes CASTPDSMNGYTF. This chain joins TRBV28 and TRBJ1-2, with a weak D call TRBD1 (6 bases). This CDR3 has 13 residues. V was cut by 7 bases and J by 6 bases, with 15 bases left in between. Germline CDR1 MDHEN, CDR2 SYDVKM.

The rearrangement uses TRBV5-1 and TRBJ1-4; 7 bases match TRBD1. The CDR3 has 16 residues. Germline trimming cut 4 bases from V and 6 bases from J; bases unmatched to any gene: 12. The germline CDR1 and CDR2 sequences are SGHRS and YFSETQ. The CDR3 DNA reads TGCGCCAGCAGCCCCAACGACAGGGATTGGGATGAAAAACTGTTTTTT. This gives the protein CASSPNDRDWDEKLFF.

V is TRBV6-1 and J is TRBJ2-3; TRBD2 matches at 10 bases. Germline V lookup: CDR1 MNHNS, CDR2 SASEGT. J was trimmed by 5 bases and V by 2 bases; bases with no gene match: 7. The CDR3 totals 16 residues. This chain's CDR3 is CASSERASGSRDTQYF. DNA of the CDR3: TGTGCCAGCAGTGAAAGGGCTAGCGGGAGTCGAGATACGCAGTATTTT.

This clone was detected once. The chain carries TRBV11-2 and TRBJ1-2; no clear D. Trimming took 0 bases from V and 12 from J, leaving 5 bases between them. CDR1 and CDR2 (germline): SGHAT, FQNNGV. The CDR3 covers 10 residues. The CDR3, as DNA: TGTGCCAGCAGCTTAGATCGACACACCTTC. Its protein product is CASSLDRHTF.

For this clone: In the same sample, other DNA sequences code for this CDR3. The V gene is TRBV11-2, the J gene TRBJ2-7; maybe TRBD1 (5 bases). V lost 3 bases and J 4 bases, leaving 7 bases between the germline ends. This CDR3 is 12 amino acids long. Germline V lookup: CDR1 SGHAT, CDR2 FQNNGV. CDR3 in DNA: TGTGCCAGCAGCTTCTCAGGGTACGAGCAGTACTTC. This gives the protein CASSFSGYEQYF. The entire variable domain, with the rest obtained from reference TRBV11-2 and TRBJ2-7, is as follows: EAGVAQSPRYKIIEKRQSVAFWCNPISGHATLYWYQQILGQGPKLLIQFQNNGVVDDSQLPKDRFSAERLKGVDSTLKIQPAKLEDSAVYLCASSFSGYEQYFGPGTRLTVT.

CDR3 DNA sequence: TGTGCCAGCAGCTCTGGGGCAGGGAAGGGGTACGAGCAGTACTTC. This codes for CASSSGAGKGYEQYF. The rearrangement links TRBV7-9 to TRBJ2-7; possibly TRBD1 for D (5 bases). The CDR3 sequence is 15 residues long. Trimming took 4 bases from V and 4 from J, leaving 17 bases between them. Germline CDR1 reads SEHNR; CDR2 reads FQNEAQ (reference sequence). Filled out from reference TRBV7-9 and TRBJ2-7, the complete variable domain reads DTGVSQNPRHKITKRGQNVTFRCDPISEHNRLYWYRQTLGQGPEFLTYFQNEAQLEKSRLLSDRFSAERPKGSFSTLEIQRTEQGDSAMYLCASSSGAGKGYEQYFGPGTRLTVT.

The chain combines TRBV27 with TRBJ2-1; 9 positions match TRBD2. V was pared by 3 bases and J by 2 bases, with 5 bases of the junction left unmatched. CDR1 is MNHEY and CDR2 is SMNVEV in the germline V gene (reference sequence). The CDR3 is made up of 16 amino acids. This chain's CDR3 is CASSFSGSIAYNEQFF. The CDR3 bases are TGTGCCAGCAGTTTTAGCGGGAGCATCGCCTACAATGAGCAGTTCTTC.

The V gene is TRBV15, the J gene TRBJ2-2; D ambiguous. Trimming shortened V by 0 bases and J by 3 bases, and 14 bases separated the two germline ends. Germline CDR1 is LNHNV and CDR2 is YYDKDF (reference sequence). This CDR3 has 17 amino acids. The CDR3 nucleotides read TGTGCCACCAGCAGAGATAGGGCTCCACTTGACACCGGGGAGCTGTTTTTT. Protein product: CATSRDRAPLDTGELFF.

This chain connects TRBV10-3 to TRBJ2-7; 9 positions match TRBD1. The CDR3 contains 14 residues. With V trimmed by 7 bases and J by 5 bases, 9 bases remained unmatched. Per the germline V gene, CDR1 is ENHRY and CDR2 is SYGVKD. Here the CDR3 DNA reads TGTGCCATCACTACCGGGACAGGGCCCGACGAGCAGTACTTC. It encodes CAITTGTGPDEQYF.